These 16 T cell receptor beta chains came from one sample sequenced in a study of blood T cell repertoires in COVID-19. Generated by immunoSEQ multiplex PCR, the TCRdb table keeps only in-frame clones and is missing some. The sample shows about 220,000 clones, roughly 80% of them seen only once. The sample comprised PBMCs or T cells enriched from blood (not recorded which). Receptor source: a woman aged 40 to 49 with acute COVID-19.

The V gene is TRBV12-5, the J gene TRBJ1-2, with 8 bases aligning to TRBD1. Germline loops: CDR1 LGHNT, CDR2 FRNRAP. V trimming: 1 base; J trimming: 2 bases; junction bases outside the gene matches: 6. This CDR3 has 16 residues. The CDR3: CASGLDWTGKNYGYTF. CDR3 nucleotides: TGTGCTAGTGGTTTGGATTGGACAGGGAAAAACTATGGCTACACCTTC.

The rearrangement joins TRBV25-1 to TRBJ2-3; 9 bases are shared with TRBD1. The CDR3 loop spans 12 amino acids. V gave up 4 bases and J gave up 9 bases; unmatched junction bases: 2. Per germline, CDR1 MGHDK and CDR2 SYGVNS. The CDR3 coding sequence is TGTGCCAGCAGTGTACAGGGGGCGACGCAGTATTTT. It encodes CASSVQGATQYF.

The chain has TRBV5-1 and TRBJ2-1; 7 bases are a match to TRBD2. Trimming at V came to 3 bases and at J to 9 bases, leaving 0 bases not matched to a gene. Germline V gene sequence: CDR1 SGHRS, CDR2 YFSETQ. This CDR3 has 11 residues. The CDR3: CASSWEGEQFF. The CDR3 nucleotides read TGCGCCAGCAGCTGGGAGGGTGAGCAGTTCTTC. The variable domain in full, with the rest retrieved from reference TRBV5-1 and TRBJ2-1, is KAGVTQTPRYLIKTRGQQVTLSCSPISGHRSVSWYQQTPGQGLQFLFEYFSETQRNKGNFPGRFSGRQFSNSRSEMNVSTLELGDSALYLCASSWEGEQFFGPGTRLTVL.

The chain has TRBV7-8 and TRBJ2-3, with TRBD2 matching 14 bases. Trimming removed 5 bases from V and 5 bases from J; junction bases left unmatched: 3. The germline V gene has CDR1 SGHVS and CDR2 FQNEAQ. This CDR3 comprises 15 residues. The CDR3 reads CASSQTSGGVDTQYF. In DNA, the CDR3 is TGTGCCAGCAGCCAGACTAGCGGGGGGGTAGATACGCAGTATTTT.

This chain connects TRBV4-1 to TRBJ2-2; 10 bases map to TRBD1. The J segment lost 7 bases and the V segment lost 5 bases, leaving 10 bases of the junction unmatched. CDR1 MGHRA and CDR2 YSYEKL come from the germline V gene. This CDR3 has 16 residues. Written as DNA, the CDR3 is TGCGCCAGCAGCTCAGCCGGGACAGGGGATGTCGGGGAGCTGTTTTTT. Translation: CASSSAGTGDVGELFF.

This clone was counted a few times. The chain recombines TRBV15 with TRBJ2-3; tentatively, D is TRBD1 (5 bases). The CDR3 totals 16 residues. CDR1 and CDR2 from the germline V gene are LNHNV and YYDKDF (reference sequence). V was trimmed by 0 bases and J by 5 bases, leaving 15 bases between them. The CDR3 here is CATSRDRRSTGDTQYF. In nucleotides, the CDR3 is TGTGCCACCAGCAGAGATCGGCGGAGCACAGGAGATACGCAGTATTTT.

The V call is TRBV5-1, the J call TRBJ2-5, with a tentative D call TRBD2 (6 bases). V shed 4 bases and J shed 1 base, with 23 bases lying between them. The CDR3 extends over 18 amino acids. Germline V gene sequence: CDR1 SGHRS, CDR2 YFSETQ. This CDR3 is CASSPGLPAGPGQETQYF. Here the CDR3 DNA reads TGCGCCAGCAGCCCCGGCCTTCCAGCGGGTCCCGGCCAAGAGACCCAGTACTTC.

The J gene is TRBJ2-7, the V gene TRBV5-1; 8 bases map to TRBD1. J lost 5 bases, V lost 4 bases, and 11 bases had no gene match. Germline assignment: CDR1 SGHRS and CDR2 YFSETQ. This CDR3 has 15 amino acids. CDR3 region: CASSVTLDRVDEQYF. Written as DNA, the CDR3 is TGCGCCAGCAGCGTTACATTGGACAGGGTGGACGAGCAGTACTTC.

This chain connects TRBV4-3 to TRBJ2-2, with unresolved D. With 1 base removed from V and 5 bases from J, the gap between germline ends came to 11 bases. CDR1 is LGHNA and CDR2 is YSLEER in the germline V gene. The CDR3 is 15 residues long. The CDR3 is CASSQGVAGTGELFF. CDR3 coding DNA: TGCGCCAGCAGCCAAGGGGTAGCCGGTACCGGGGAGCTGTTTTTT.

This clone came up once. The same CDR3 arises from other DNA sequences in this sample as well. This CDR3 reads CASSLQNTGELFF. The CDR3 nucleotides read TGTGCCAGCAGTTTACAAAACACCGGGGAGCTGTTTTTT. The chain joins TRBV12-3 or TRBV12-4 to TRBJ2-2; D is unresolved. The CDR3 loop spans 13 amino acids. V lost 2 bases to trimming and J lost 2 bases, with 3 bases between them.

J is TRBJ2-7 and V is TRBV6-5; weak D call: TRBD2 (6 bases). The CDR3 is 12 residues long. Deletions cut 8 bases from V and 4 bases from J, with 12 bases between. Germline CDR1 MNHEY, CDR2 SVGAGI. CDR3 bases: TGTGCCAGCGTTAGGGGACTTTACGAGCAGTACTTC. This sequence encodes CASVRGLYEQYF.

The chain combines TRBV14 with TRBJ2-2; TRBD2 aligns across 8 bases. From germline, CDR1 is SGHDN and CDR2 FVKESK. The V segment lost 4 bases and the J segment 3 bases; nucleotides outside the gene matches: 4. The CDR3 contains 15 residues. The CDR3 DNA reads TGTGCCAGCAGCCTCTTGGGACTAGACACCGGGGAGCTGTTTTTT. Protein product: CASSLLGLDTGELFF.

The chain recombines TRBV27 with TRBJ2-2; TRBD1 is a possible D gene (6 bases). From germline, CDR1 is MNHEY and CDR2 SMNVEV (reference sequence). Trimming stripped 6 bases from V and 4 bases from J, with 9 bases between. This CDR3 is built from 13 residues. CDR3 DNA: TGTGCCAGCAGGGGGGCGAGCACCGGGGAGCTGTTTTTT. Residues: CASRGASTGELFF.

The chain recombines TRBV19 with TRBJ2-5; 7 nucleotides agree with TRBD1. The CDR3 covers 13 residues. J gave up 5 bases and V 6 bases, and 6 bases lay outside the gene matches. CDR1 is LNHDA and CDR2 is SQIVND in the germline V gene (reference sequence). CDR3 nucleotides: TGTGCCAGTAGGGCAGGGGGTCAGGAGACCCAGTACTTC. Its translation is CASRAGGQETQYF.

The rearrangement joins TRBV5-1 to TRBJ2-2; 7 bases are a match to TRBD2. The germline gives CDR1 SGHRS, CDR2 YFSETQ. Trimming cost V 1 base and J 6 bases; bases outside gene matches: 15. This CDR3 contains 18 residues. The CDR3: CASSLQVGGAAGAGELFF. The CDR3, as DNA: TGCGCCAGCAGCTTGCAAGTAGGCGGGGCCGCGGGGGCCGGGGAGCTGTTTTTT.

This CDR3 reads CASSLQGEGYTF. The CDR3 region has the DNA TGTGCCAGCAGCTTGCAGGGGGAGGGCTACACCTTC. This chain uses TRBV5-5 with TRBJ1-2, with TRBD1 matching over 7 bases. CDR3 length equals 12 residues. CDR1 SGHKS and CDR2 YYEKEE come from the germline V gene (reference sequence). Trimming cost V 1 base and J 8 bases; bases outside gene matches: 2. Full variable domain (missing parts from reference TRBV5-5 and TRBJ1-2): DAGVTQSPTHLIKTRGQQVTLRCSPISGHKSVSWYQQVLGQGPQFIFQYYEKEERGRGNFPDRFSARQFPNYSSELNVNALLLGDSALYLCASSLQGEGYTFGSGTRLTVV.